One sample yielded the 21 T cell receptor beta chains listed below, sequenced in a study of T cells after yellow fever vaccination. One entry per CDR3 protein, called by TCRdb with MiXCR from the 5' RACE reads. The sample consists of a few hundred thousand distinct CDR3 sequences, 3% to 4.5% of them appearing once. The sample was PBMCs, taken 5 days after the yellow fever booster vaccination. The receptors here all came from a man between 18 and 35 years old who received the YFV17D yellow fever vaccine.

This clonotype has only a few counts. This chain joins TRBV7-8 and TRBJ1-5; D is ambiguous. The CDR3 is made up of 16 amino acids. V lost 5 bases and J lost 2, with 16 bases in between. CDR1 and CDR2 from the germline V gene are SGHVS and FQNEAQ. The CDR3 region has the DNA TGTGCCAGCAGCCCTAGACGGCCGTGGGGCAATCAGCCCCAGCATTTT. This translates into CASSPRRPWGNQPQHF.

This clonotype came up a few times. In DNA form, the CDR3 reads TGCGCCAGCAGCTTGGAGTCAGAGAACACTGAAGCTTTCTTT. Translated: CASSLESENTEAFF. The chain employs TRBV5-1 and TRBJ1-1; D unresolved. The V end was cut by 0 bases, the J end by 1 base, with 7 bases between. The CDR3 contains 14 residues. Germline V CDR1 and CDR2: SGHRS, YFSETQ.

The table lists this clonotype with many counts. The chain joins TRBV7-9 to TRBJ2-7; 7 positions agree with TRBD2. This CDR3 is 12 amino acids long. The junction had 3 bases not matched to a gene; V was cut back by 5 bases and J by 5 bases. Germline assignment: CDR1 SEHNR and CDR2 FQNEAQ (reference sequence). The CDR3 is CASSLAGDEQYF. CDR3 sequence (DNA): TGTGCCAGCAGCCTCGCGGGGGACGAGCAGTACTTC.

This chain uses TRBV20-1 with TRBJ1-2; D possibly corresponds to TRBD1 (5 bases). The CDR3 totals 14 residues. Germline values: CDR1 DFQATT, CDR2 SNEGSKA (reference sequence). V lost 1 base, J lost 6 bases, and 15 bases lay in between. The DNA for the CDR3 is TGCAGTGCTAGAGCTCGGGGGGGGATCGATGGCTACACCTTC. It encodes CSARARGGIDGYTF.

The chain employs TRBV3-1 and TRBJ1-2; 7 bases align to TRBD1. The CDR3 is 15 amino acids. The germline CDR1 and CDR2 sequences are LGHDT and YNNKEL (reference sequence). Germline trimming cut 4 bases from V and 3 bases from J; bases unmatched to any gene: 8. The CDR3 loop is CASSPRGAEDYGYTF. Here the CDR3 DNA reads TGTGCCAGCAGCCCCAGGGGGGCCGAGGACTATGGCTACACCTTC.

This clonotype has only a few counts. The chain combines TRBV2 with TRBJ2-2, with 8 bases identical to TRBD1. Trimming cost V 1 base and J 1 base; bases outside gene matches: 2. This CDR3 is built from 16 residues. The germline V gene has CDR1 SNHLY and CDR2 FYNNEI. CDR3 amino acids: CASSEGTGLNTGELFF. The CDR3, as DNA: TGTGCCAGCAGTGAAGGGACAGGGTTGAACACCGGGGAGCTGTTTTTT.

This chain links TRBV18 with TRBJ2-3; the D is unclear. V lost 6 bases and J lost 2, with 12 bases in between. The CDR3 contains 14 residues. From germline, CDR1 is KGHSH and CDR2 LQKENI. The CDR3 DNA reads as TGTGCCAGCTCCCGACTGAAGACCACAGATACGCAGTATTTT. This codes for CASSRLKTTDTQYF. The full variable domain, in which reference TRBV18 and TRBJ2-3 provide the parts outside the CDR3, is NAGVMQNPRHLVRRRGQEARLRCSPMKGHSHVYWYRQLPEEGLKFMVYLQKENIIDESGMPKERFSAEFPKEGPSILRIQQVVRGDSAAYFCASSRLKTTDTQYFGPGTRLTVL.

This clonotype has just a few counts. V gene TRBV5-1 combines with J gene TRBJ2-1; TRBD2 matches 7 bases. Germline CDR1 is SGHRS and CDR2 is YFSETQ. J was trimmed by 4 bases and V by 1 base; bases with no gene match: 8. CDR3 length: 16 amino acids. The CDR3 bases are TGCGCCAGCAGCTTGCAAAGGACTAGGGTATACAATGAGCAGTTCTTC. Translated, it gives CASSLQRTRVYNEQFF.

This clonotype came up a few times. The CDR3 region is CASSFLQTLHF. The CDR3 DNA follows: TGTGCCAGCAGCTTCCTTCAGACCCTCCACTTT. V usage is TRBV7-2 and J usage is TRBJ1-6; D is ambiguous. The V end was cut by 3 bases, the J end by 14 bases, with 8 bases between. CDR3 length: 11 amino acids. The germline V gene encodes CDR1 SGHTA and CDR2 FQGNSA. The full variable domain, in which reference TRBV7-2 and TRBJ1-6 provide the parts outside the CDR3, is GAGVSQSPSNKVTEKGKDVELRCDPISGHTALYWYRQSLGQGLEFLIYFQGNSAPDKSGLPSDRFSAERTGGSVSTLTIQRTQQEDSAVYLCASSFLQTLHFGNGTRLTVT.

The V and J genes are TRBV12-3 or TRBV12-4 and TRBJ2-2; 7 nucleotides align to TRBD2. The CDR3 has 15 residues. The V segment lost 5 bases and the J segment 4 bases; nucleotides outside the gene matches: 7. CDR3: CASSLRGDLTGELFF. CDR3 sequence (DNA): TGTGCCAGCAGTCTCCGGGGGGACCTCACCGGGGAGCTGTTTTTT.

This clonotype was found many times. V is TRBV4-3 and J is TRBJ2-2, with 8 nucleotides matching TRBD2. The CDR3 runs 17 residues. V gave up 0 bases and J gave up 1 base; unmatched junction bases: 4. CDR1 and CDR2 (germline): LGHNA, YSLEER. As DNA, the CDR3 is TGCGCCAGCAGCCAAGAATCGGCGGGGGGGAACACCGGGGAGCTGTTTTTT. Protein: CASSQESAGGNTGELFF.

This chain connects TRBV15 to TRBJ2-3; TRBD1 aligns across 10 bases. Germline V gene sequence: CDR1 LNHNV, CDR2 YYDKDF (reference sequence). The V and J ends lost 5 bases and 7 bases, in that order; junction bases with no gene match: 15. There are 17 residues in the CDR3. The CDR3 coding sequence is TGTGCCACCAGCGGCCTTCGGGAGGGACAGGGGAGAAATACGCAGTATTTT. Translated, it gives CATSGLREGQGRNTQYF.

The V gene is TRBV10-1, the J gene TRBJ2-7; D is possibly TRBD2 (6 bases). CDR3 length: 13 amino acids. Per the germline V gene, CDR1 is WNHNN and CDR2 is SYGVQD (reference sequence). Trimming took off 0 bases at V and 8 bases at J, with 11 bases between the two ends. The CDR3: CASSESVGLQQYF. DNA for the CDR3: TGCGCCAGCAGTGAGTCTGTGGGACTGCAGCAGTACTTC.

This clonotype was observed a handful of times. The gene calls are TRBV28 and TRBJ2-7, with D possibly matching TRBD2 (5 bases). Germline CDR1 is MDHEN and CDR2 is SYDVKM. V lost 5 bases and J lost 7, with 21 bases in between. This CDR3 region has 15 residues. CDR3 coding DNA: TGTGCCAGCAGTGAAGTTGCAGCCTCGTGGAGGGAGCAGTACGTC. It translates to CASSEVAASWREQYV.

This clonotype has just a few counts. This chain links TRBV6-5 with TRBJ2-7; D is perhaps TRBD1 or TRBD2 (6 bases each). Trimming took 9 bases from V and 1 from J, leaving 22 bases between them. The CDR3 has 16 amino acids. CDR1 is MNHEY, CDR2 SVGAGI, per germline. In nucleotides, the CDR3 is TGTGCCAGTCAGGGGCGGGGCAATACAGGATCCTACGAGCAGTACTTC. It specifies CASQGRGNTGSYEQYF.

The chain recombines TRBV7-8 with TRBJ1-4, with D possibly matching TRBD1 (6 bases). The CDR3 is 15 residues long. The V end was cut by 3 bases, the J end by 8 bases, with 16 bases between. Germline V gene lookup returns CDR1 SGHVS and CDR2 FQNEAQ. CDR3 in amino acids: CASSFGTGIGEKLFF. As DNA, the CDR3 is TGTGCCAGCAGCTTTGGTACAGGGATCGGGGAAAAACTGTTTTTT. Using reference TRBV7-8 and TRBJ1-4 for the parts outside the CDR3, the full variable domain is GAGVSQSPRYKVAKRGQDVALRCDPISGHVSLFWYQQALGQGPEFLTYFQNEAQLDKSGLPSDRFFAERPEGSVSTLKIQRTQQEDSAVYLCASSFGTGIGEKLFFGSGTQLSVL.

This clonotype was picked up many times. This sequence joins TRBV5-1 and TRBJ2-5; tentatively, D is TRBD2 (6 bases). Germline CDR1 is SGHRS and CDR2 is YFSETQ. V was pared by 4 bases and J by 5 bases, with 18 bases between. The CDR3 covers 15 residues. The CDR3 bases are TGCGCCAGCAGCCCCGAAGGGGCGGGGCGTGAGACCCAGTACTTC. Protein product: CASSPEGAGRETQYF.

The gene calls are TRBV7-2 and TRBJ1-2, with TRBD1 as a possible D gene (5 bases). Trimming shortened V by 5 bases and J by 3 bases, and 13 bases separated the two germline ends. The CDR3 contains 14 residues. Germline V lookup: CDR1 SGHTA, CDR2 FQGNSA. The CDR3 spells CASSPRGAYYGYTF. Here the CDR3 DNA reads TGTGCCAGCAGCCCTCGTGGGGCGTACTATGGCTACACCTTC.

This clonotype appeared many times. The rearrangement links TRBV10-3 to TRBJ2-1; D tentatively reads TRBD1 or TRBD2 (5 bases each). V was pared by 0 bases and J by 8 bases, with 11 bases between. The germline V gene has CDR1 ENHRY and CDR2 SYGVKD. CDR3 size: 14 residues. The CDR3 loop reads CAISESTRGDEQFF. The CDR3 coding sequence is TGTGCCATCAGTGAGTCGACGAGGGGTGATGAGCAGTTCTTC.

This rearrangement joins TRBV6-2 or TRBV6-3 to TRBJ2-2; tentatively, D is TRBD2 (6 bases). Germline V CDR1 and CDR2: MNHEY, SVGEGT. The CDR3 runs to 17 residues. Trimming took off 6 bases at V and 0 bases at J, with 17 bases between the two ends. The CDR3: CASRSRLSGSNTGELFF. Written as DNA, the CDR3 is TGTGCCAGCAGGTCCCGGTTAAGCGGGTCGAACACCGGGGAGCTGTTTTTT.

This clonotype was seen many times. The chain is built from TRBV10-3 and TRBJ2-3, with a tentative D call TRBD1 (6 bases). CDR3 length equals 17 residues. V lost 0 bases, J lost 2 bases, and 15 bases lay in between. The germline CDR1 and CDR2 sequences are ENHRY and SYGVKD. The CDR3 DNA sequence: TGTGCCATCAGTGAGTCTGGGGGAACAGGGACCACAGATACGCAGTATTTT. Translated, it gives CAISESGGTGTTDTQYF.